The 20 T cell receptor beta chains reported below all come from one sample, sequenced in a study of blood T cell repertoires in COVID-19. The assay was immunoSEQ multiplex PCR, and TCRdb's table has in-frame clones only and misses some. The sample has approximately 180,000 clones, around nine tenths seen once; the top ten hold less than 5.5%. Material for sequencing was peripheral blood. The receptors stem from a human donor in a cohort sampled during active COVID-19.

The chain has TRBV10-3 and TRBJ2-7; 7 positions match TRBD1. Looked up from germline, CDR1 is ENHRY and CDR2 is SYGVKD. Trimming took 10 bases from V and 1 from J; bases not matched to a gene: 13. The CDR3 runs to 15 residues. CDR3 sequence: CATVSGTERSYEQYF. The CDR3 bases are TGTGCCACAGTATCCGGGACAGAAAGATCCTACGAGCAGTACTTC.

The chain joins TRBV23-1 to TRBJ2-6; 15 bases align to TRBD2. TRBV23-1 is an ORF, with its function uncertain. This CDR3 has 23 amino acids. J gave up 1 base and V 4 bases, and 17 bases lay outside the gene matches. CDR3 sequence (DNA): TGCGCCAGCAGTCTTAGGACTAGCGGGAGGGCCCGCTCCTTGGATTCTGGGGCCAACGTCCTGACTTTC. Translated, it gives CASSLRTSGRARSLDSGANVLTF.

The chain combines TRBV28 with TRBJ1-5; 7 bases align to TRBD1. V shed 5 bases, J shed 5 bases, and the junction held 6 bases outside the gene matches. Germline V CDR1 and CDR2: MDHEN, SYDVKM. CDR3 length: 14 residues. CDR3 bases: TGTGCCAGCAGTCCCCGGACAGGTTATCAGCCCCAGCATTTT. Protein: CASSPRTGYQPQHF.

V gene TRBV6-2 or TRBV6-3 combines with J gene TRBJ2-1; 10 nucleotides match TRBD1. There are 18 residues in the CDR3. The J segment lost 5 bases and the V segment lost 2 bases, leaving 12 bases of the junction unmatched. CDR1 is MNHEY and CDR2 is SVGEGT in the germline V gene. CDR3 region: CASSYRGTGEGLNNEQFF. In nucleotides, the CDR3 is TGTGCCAGCAGTTACAGGGGGACAGGGGAAGGCCTCAACAATGAGCAGTTCTTC.

This chain's CDR3 is CASSPGDRVDGYTF. CDR3 coding DNA: TGTGCCAGCTCACCAGGGGACAGGGTCGACGGCTACACCTTC. The J gene is TRBJ1-2, the V gene TRBV18; TRBD1 matches 9 bases. CDR1 and CDR2 from the germline V gene are KGHSH and LQKENI. Germline trimming cut 2 bases from V and 8 bases from J; bases unmatched to any gene: 6. This CDR3 is 14 amino acids long.

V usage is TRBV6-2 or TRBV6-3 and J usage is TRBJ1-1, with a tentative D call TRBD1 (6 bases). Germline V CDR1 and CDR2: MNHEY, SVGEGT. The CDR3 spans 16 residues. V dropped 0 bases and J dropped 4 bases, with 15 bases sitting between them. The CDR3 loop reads CASSYSGPLGATEAFF. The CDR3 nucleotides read TGTGCCAGCAGTTACTCGGGACCTCTGGGGGCCACTGAAGCTTTCTTT.

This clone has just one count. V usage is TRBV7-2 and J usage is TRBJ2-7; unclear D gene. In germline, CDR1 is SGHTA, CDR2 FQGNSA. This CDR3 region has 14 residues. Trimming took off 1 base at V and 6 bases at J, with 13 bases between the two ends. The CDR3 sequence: CASSLDSRPSEQYF. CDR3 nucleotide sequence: TGTGCCAGCAGCTTAGATAGCCGCCCTTCCGAGCAGTACTTC.

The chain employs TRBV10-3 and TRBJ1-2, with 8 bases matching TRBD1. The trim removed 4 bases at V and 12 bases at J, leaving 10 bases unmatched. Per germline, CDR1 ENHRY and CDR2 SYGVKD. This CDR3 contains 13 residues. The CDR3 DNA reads TGTGCCATCAGTGGGACCCTGACAGGGGACCACACCTTC. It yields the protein CAISGTLTGDHTF.

This CDR3 is CASGQGSYNEQFF. In nucleotides, the CDR3 is TGTGCCAGCGGACAGGGGTCCTACAATGAGCAGTTCTTC. The J gene is TRBJ2-1, the V gene TRBV2, with 9 nucleotides matching TRBD1. CDR1 is SNHLY and CDR2 is FYNNEI in the germline V gene. V lost 8 bases, J lost 1 base, and 0 bases stayed unmatched. The CDR3 contains 13 residues.

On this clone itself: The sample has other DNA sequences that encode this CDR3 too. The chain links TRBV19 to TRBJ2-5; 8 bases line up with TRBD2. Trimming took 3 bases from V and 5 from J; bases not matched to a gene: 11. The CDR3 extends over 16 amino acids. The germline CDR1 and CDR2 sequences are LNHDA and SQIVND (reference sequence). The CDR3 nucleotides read TGTGCCAGTAGTATTTCCCGGGGGGGCGGCCAGGAGACCCAGTACTTC. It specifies CASSISRGGGQETQYF.

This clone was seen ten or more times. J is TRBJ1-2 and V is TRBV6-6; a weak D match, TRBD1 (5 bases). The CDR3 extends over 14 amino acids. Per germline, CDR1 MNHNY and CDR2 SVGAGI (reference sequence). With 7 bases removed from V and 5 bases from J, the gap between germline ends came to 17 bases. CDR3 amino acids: CASTYGAGEYGYTF. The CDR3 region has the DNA TGTGCCAGCACCTACGGGGCGGGGGAGTATGGCTACACCTTC.

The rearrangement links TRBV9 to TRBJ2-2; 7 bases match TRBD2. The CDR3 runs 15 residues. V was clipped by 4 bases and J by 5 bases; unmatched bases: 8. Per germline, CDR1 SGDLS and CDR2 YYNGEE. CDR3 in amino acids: CASSSRLAWTGELFF. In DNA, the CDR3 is TGTGCCAGCAGCTCGCGACTAGCTTGGACCGGGGAGCTGTTTTTT.

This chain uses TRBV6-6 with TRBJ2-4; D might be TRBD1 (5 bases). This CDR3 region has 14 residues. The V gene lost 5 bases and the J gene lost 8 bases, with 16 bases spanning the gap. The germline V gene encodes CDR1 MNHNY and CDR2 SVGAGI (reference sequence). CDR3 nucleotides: TGTGCCAGCAGTCTAGGGGTCGATCGGTACATTCAGTACTTC. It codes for CASSLGVDRYIQYF.

The CDR3 sequence: CASSLTNGRTGLLNTEAFF. For the CDR3, the DNA is TGTGCCAGCAGTTTGACCAATGGGAGGACAGGACTTCTGAACACTGAAGCTTTCTTT. The V and J genes are TRBV27 and TRBJ1-1; 7 nucleotides line up with TRBD1. The CDR3 loop spans 19 amino acids. Germline V CDR1 and CDR2: MNHEY, SMNVEV (reference sequence). J lost 0 bases, V lost 3 bases, and 16 bases had no gene match.

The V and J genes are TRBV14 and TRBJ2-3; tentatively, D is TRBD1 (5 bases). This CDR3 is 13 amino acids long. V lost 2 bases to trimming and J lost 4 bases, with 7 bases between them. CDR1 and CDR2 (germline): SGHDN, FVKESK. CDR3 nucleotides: TGTGCCAGCAGCCAATTCAGGGCAGATACGCAGTATTTT. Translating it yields CASSQFRADTQYF.

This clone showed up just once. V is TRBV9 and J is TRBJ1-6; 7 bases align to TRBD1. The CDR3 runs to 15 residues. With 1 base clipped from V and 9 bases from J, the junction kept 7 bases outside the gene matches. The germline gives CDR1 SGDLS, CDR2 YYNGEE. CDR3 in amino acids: CASSVQGDRGSPLHF. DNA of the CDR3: TGTGCCAGCAGCGTACAGGGGGATAGAGGTTCACCCCTCCACTTT. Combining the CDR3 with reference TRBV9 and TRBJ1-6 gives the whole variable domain DSGVTQTPKHLITATGQRVTLRCSPRSGDLSVYWYQQSLDQGLQFLIQYYNGEERAKGNILERFSAQQFPDLHSELNLSSLELGDSALYFCASSVQGDRGSPLHFGNGTRLTVT.

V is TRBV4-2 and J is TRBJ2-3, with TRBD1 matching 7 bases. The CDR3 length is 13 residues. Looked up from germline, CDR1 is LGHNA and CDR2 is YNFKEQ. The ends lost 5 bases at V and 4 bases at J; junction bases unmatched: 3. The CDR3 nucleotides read TGTGCCAGCAGCGACGGACAGGCAGATACGCAGTATTTT. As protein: CASSDGQADTQYF.

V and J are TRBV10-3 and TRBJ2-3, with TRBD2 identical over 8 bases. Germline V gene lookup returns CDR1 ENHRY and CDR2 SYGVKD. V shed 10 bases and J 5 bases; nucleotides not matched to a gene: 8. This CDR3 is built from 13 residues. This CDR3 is CATSGLVVDTQYF. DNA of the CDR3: TGTGCCACCTCGGGACTAGTGGTAGATACGCAGTATTTT.

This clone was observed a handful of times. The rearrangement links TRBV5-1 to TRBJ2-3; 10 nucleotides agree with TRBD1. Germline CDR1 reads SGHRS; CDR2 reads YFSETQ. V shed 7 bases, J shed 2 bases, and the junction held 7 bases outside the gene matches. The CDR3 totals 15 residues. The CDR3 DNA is TGCGCCAGCTGGGAGACAGGGGGCTACACAGATACGCAGTATTTT. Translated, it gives CASWETGGYTDTQYF.

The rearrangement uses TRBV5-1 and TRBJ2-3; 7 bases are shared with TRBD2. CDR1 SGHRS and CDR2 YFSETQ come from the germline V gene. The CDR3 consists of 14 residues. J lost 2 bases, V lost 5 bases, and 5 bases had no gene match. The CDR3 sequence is CASRGGQITDTQYF. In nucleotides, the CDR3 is TGCGCCAGCAGGGGAGGGCAGATCACAGATACGCAGTATTTT.